Detailed here is one T cell receptor (beta chain). The record originates from a study of blood T cell repertoires in COVID-19. Study at large: Both acute and convalescent COVID-19 samples were obtained from the United States, Italy and Spain. The cDNA or gDNA used as material had been derived from T cells, B-cell-depleted T cells, or PBMCs.

Original processing methods: Estimated nucleated cell counts came from reference gene primer amplification. The repertoire was sequenced with immunoSEQ multiplex PCR; TCRdb's copy has only in-frame clones and lacks some. Clone size and the V and J calls come from that table; the DNA yielded D and trimming. Of 470,000 or so clones listed, around 85% are singletons. CDR1 KGHSH and CDR2 LQKENI come from the germline V gene. The germline V and J ends were trimmed by 6 bases and 1 base, with 13 bases remaining between them. The CDR3 covers 14 residues. Sequences were obtained from peripheral blood. The J gene is TRBJ2-7, the V gene TRBV18, with D possibly matching TRBD2 (6 bases). The TCR originated in a human donor in a cohort sampled during active COVID-19. The CDR3 spells CASSLGAGSYEQYF. Written as DNA, the CDR3 is TGTGCCAGCTCCCTCGGGGCGGGATCCTACGAGCAGTACTTC. The full variable domain, in which reference TRBV18 and TRBJ2-7 provide the parts outside the CDR3, is NAGVMQNPRHLVRRRGQEARLRCSPMKGHSHVYWYRQLPEEGLKFMVYLQKENIIDESGMPKERFSAEFPKEGPSILRIQQVVRGDSAAYFCASSLGAGSYEQYFGPGTRLTVT.